One sample yielded the 27 T cell receptor beta chains listed below, sequenced in a study of T-cell reconstitution after alpha-beta-depleted transplantation in children. A TCRbeta library incorporating unique molecular identifiers was prepared. Via MiXCR, TCRdb re-called the PCR reads, giving one row per CDR3 protein. The data show nearly 400,000 distinct CDR3 sequences, roughly 20% seen once. Material: PBMCs from the stem cell graft donor, obtained from the stem cell graft. Receptors were obtained from a human donor who donated a stem cell graft to a child with acute myeloid leukemia.

The V gene is TRBV6-2 or TRBV6-3, the J gene TRBJ2-7; D ambiguous. Trimming removed 2 bases at V and 3 bases at J, with 14 bases between. Germline-derived CDR1 and CDR2 are MNHEY and SVGEGT. The CDR3 length is 15 residues. The CDR3 region is CASSYRVKGHYEQYF. The CDR3 DNA sequence: TGTGCCAGCAGTTACCGGGTAAAGGGCCACTACGAGCAGTACTTC.

CDR3 amino acids: CASSDPGTGRRNQPQHF. CDR3 sequence (DNA): TGTGCCAGCAGCGACCCCGGGACAGGACGAAGGAATCAGCCCCAGCATTTT. V usage is TRBV28 and J usage is TRBJ1-5, with 8 bases lining up with TRBD1. The germline CDR1 and CDR2 sequences are MDHEN and SYDVKM. J was trimmed by 4 bases and V by 6 bases; bases with no gene match: 14. This CDR3 has 17 amino acids.

The V call is TRBV12-3 or TRBV12-4, the J call TRBJ2-3, with D perhaps TRBD1 (5 bases). This CDR3 comprises 16 residues. Trimming pared 4 bases from V and 2 bases from J, leaving 16 bases between. The CDR3 DNA sequence: TGTGCCAGCAGTTCCCCAGGACAAGACGACACAGATACGCAGTATTTT. Translation: CASSSPGQDDTDTQYF.

V usage is TRBV5-1 and J usage is TRBJ2-1, with D possibly TRBD1 on 6 matching bases. CDR1 and CDR2 from the germline V gene are SGHRS and YFSETQ. The CDR3 sequence is 16 residues long. The V end lost 0 bases, the J end lost 0 bases, and 10 bases lay between the germline ends. CDR3 amino acids: CASSLAGHLSYNEQFF. The CDR3 DNA reads as TGCGCCAGCAGCTTGGCGGGACACCTCTCCTACAATGAGCAGTTCTTC. The full variable domain, in which reference TRBV5-1 and TRBJ2-1 provide the parts outside the CDR3, is KAGVTQTPRYLIKTRGQQVTLSCSPISGHRSVSWYQQTPGQGLQFLFEYFSETQRNKGNFPGRFSGRQFSNSRSEMNVSTLELGDSALYLCASSLAGHLSYNEQFFGPGTRLTVL.

This clonotype was seen repeatedly, ten times or more. The V gene is TRBV7-2, the J gene TRBJ2-1; D is unresolved. The CDR3 runs 14 residues. CDR1 and CDR2 (germline): SGHTA, FQGNSA. Deletions cut 0 bases from V and 8 bases from J, with 11 bases between. In DNA, the CDR3 is TGTGCCAGCAGCTTAGCAGGGTTCGCGGATGAGCAGTTCTTC. This codes for CASSLAGFADEQFF.

CDR3 in amino acids: CASSLFGGHNEQFF. In nucleotides, the CDR3 is TGTGCCAGCAGTTTATTCGGGGGGCACAATGAGCAGTTCTTC. The chain combines TRBV28 with TRBJ2-1; a possible D gene is TRBD2 (7 bases). Deletions cut 1 base from V and 5 bases from J, with 9 bases between. CDR1 and CDR2 from the germline V gene are MDHEN and SYDVKM. This CDR3 spans 14 amino acids.

The V call is TRBV6-1, the J call TRBJ2-2, with D possibly being TRBD1 (7 bases). The CDR3 has 15 residues. V dropped 6 bases and J dropped 7 bases, with 18 bases sitting between them. The V gene's germline CDR1 is MNHNS and CDR2 SASEGT. CDR3 region: CASRNYRGGIGELFF. The CDR3 DNA sequence: TGTGCCAGCAGAAACTACAGGGGAGGAATCGGGGAGCTGTTTTTT.

DNA for the CDR3: TGCAGTGCTAGAGCCACCAATACAGGGACTGAAGCTTTCTTT. Protein: CSARATNTGTEAFF. The genes are TRBV20-1 and TRBJ1-1, with D perhaps TRBD1 (6 bases). CDR3 length equals 14 residues. In germline, CDR1 is DFQATT, CDR2 SNEGSKA (reference sequence). V was trimmed by 1 base and J by 5 bases, leaving 14 bases between them.

This clonotype has only a few counts. This chain connects TRBV12-5 to TRBJ1-1; no reliable D call. V was shortened by 6 bases and J by 5 bases, with 25 bases between the two germline ends. The CDR3 contains 17 residues. Germline loops: CDR1 LGHNT, CDR2 FRNRAP. The CDR3 nucleotides read TGTGCTAGTGGCCCCCCGAGCCTAGGGAGCAGAAAGACTGAAGCTTTCTTT. Residues: CASGPPSLGSRKTEAFF. The full variable domain, its missing parts supplied by reference TRBV12-5 and TRBJ1-1, is DARVTQTPRHKVTEMGQEVTMRCQPILGHNTVFWYRQTMMQGLELLAYFRNRAPLDDSGMPKDRFSAEMPDATLATLKIQPSEPRDSAVYFCASGPPSLGSRKTEAFFGQGTRLTVV.

This clonotype was counted at least ten times. The rearrangement uses TRBV7-2 and TRBJ1-6; D is undetermined. Germline V gene lookup returns CDR1 SGHTA and CDR2 FQGNSA. V was pared by 5 bases and J by 7 bases, with 9 bases between. The CDR3 extends over 13 amino acids. For the CDR3, the DNA is TGTGCCAGCAGCACCCGTAGCAATTCACCCCTCCACTTT. This gives the protein CASSTRSNSPLHF.

V is TRBV29-1 and J is TRBJ2-1; TRBD2 might be the D (5 bases). The CDR3 loop spans 13 amino acids. V was shortened by 7 bases and J by 4 bases, with 14 bases between the two germline ends. Germline CDR1 SQVTM, CDR2 ANQGSEA. DNA of the CDR3: TGCAGCGGCGCAACTAGTGTTTACAATGAGCAGTTCTTC. Amino acid sequence: CSGATSVYNEQFF.

V usage is TRBV12-3 or TRBV12-4 and J usage is TRBJ2-7; D gene unclear. Trimming removed 1 base at V and 3 bases at J, with 10 bases between. This CDR3 region has 14 residues. The CDR3 sequence: CASSLERADYEQYF. CDR3 nucleotides: TGTGCCAGCAGTTTAGAACGGGCCGACTACGAGCAGTACTTC.

This clonotype has ten or more counts. The chain has TRBV20-1 and TRBJ2-1; 9 bases map to TRBD2. The CDR3 covers 18 residues. V trimming: 3 bases; J trimming: 4 bases; junction bases outside the gene matches: 16. The germline gives CDR1 DFQATT, CDR2 SNEGSKA (reference sequence). Written as DNA, the CDR3 is TGCAGTGCTAGGGGCCTAGCGGGATGGTTCGGAACATACAATGAGCAGTTCTTC. It is translated as CSARGLAGWFGTYNEQFF.

The chain combines TRBV28 with TRBJ2-3; 9 bases fit TRBD2. Germline-derived CDR1 and CDR2 are MDHEN and SYDVKM. The CDR3 is 13 amino acids. The trim removed 2 bases at V and 9 bases at J, leaving 3 bases unmatched. The CDR3 here is CASSLGTSTTQYF. DNA of the CDR3: TGTGCCAGCAGTTTAGGGACTAGCACAACGCAGTATTTT.

V is TRBV29-1 and J is TRBJ2-3, with D possibly being TRBD1 or TRBD2 (7 bases each). This CDR3 spans 15 amino acids. Germline values: CDR1 SQVTM, CDR2 ANQGSEA. Deletions cut 6 bases from V and 2 bases from J, with 18 bases between. CDR3 region: CSVPPGGQNTDTQYF. In DNA form, the CDR3 reads TGCAGCGTCCCCCCGGGGGGACAGAACACAGATACGCAGTATTTT.

This clonotype was observed a handful of times. The chain recombines TRBV7-8 with TRBJ2-1, with 7 nucleotides matching TRBD2. Germline assignment: CDR1 SGHVS and CDR2 FQNEAQ. V shed 2 bases and J 7 bases; nucleotides not matched to a gene: 5. The CDR3 is 14 residues long. The CDR3 protein is CASSLSFSGNEQFF. CDR3 DNA sequence: TGTGCCAGCAGCTTAAGTTTTAGCGGGAATGAGCAGTTCTTC.

V and J are TRBV7-2 and TRBJ1-4; D is ambiguous. Germline assignment: CDR1 SGHTA and CDR2 FQGNSA. CDR3 length equals 15 residues. Trimming took off 1 base at V and 6 bases at J, with 12 bases between the two ends. In DNA, the CDR3 is TGTGCCAGCAGCTTAGTAGGAGGATTTGATGAAAAACTGTTTTTT. Translating gives CASSLVGGFDEKLFF.

This clonotype was recorded at least ten times. CDR3 DNA sequence: TGCAGTGCTAGAGATTGGGCGGGAGATACGCAGTATTTT. This encodes CSARDWAGDTQYF. The chain combines TRBV20-1 with TRBJ2-3, with D possibly matching TRBD2 (5 bases). The CDR3 is made up of 13 amino acids. V shed 0 bases and J shed 5 bases, with 9 bases lying between them. The germline gives CDR1 DFQATT, CDR2 SNEGSKA (reference sequence).

V gene TRBV12-3 or TRBV12-4 combines with J gene TRBJ2-3; no reliable D call. With 6 bases removed from V and 0 bases from J, the gap between germline ends came to 16 bases. The CDR3 is made up of 16 amino acids. The CDR3 DNA follows: TGTGCCAGCAGCACCACTCACATCCCGAGCACAGATACGCAGTATTTT. Protein sequence: CASSTTHIPSTDTQYF.

The chain is built from TRBV29-1 and TRBJ2-3; TRBD1 matches 7 bases. V trimming: 1 base; J trimming: 3 bases; junction bases outside the gene matches: 7. The CDR3 is 15 residues long. Germline CDR1 is SQVTM and CDR2 is ANQGSEA. CDR3 loop: CSVEGDRVWTDTQYF. The CDR3 region has the DNA TGCAGCGTTGAAGGCGACAGGGTATGGACAGATACGCAGTATTTT.

This clonotype was picked up a small number of times. This chain connects TRBV15 to TRBJ1-5; D gene ambiguous. V gave up 4 bases and J gave up 0 bases, with 7 bases separating them. Germline CDR1 and CDR2: LNHNV and YYDKDF (reference sequence). This CDR3 has 14 residues. CDR3 DNA sequence: TGTGCCACCAGCATGGGATTTAGCAATCAGCCCCAGCATTTT. Its protein is CATSMGFSNQPQHF.

This clonotype occurred a few times. The chain recombines TRBV7-9 with TRBJ1-2; 8 bases fit TRBD1. There are 13 residues in the CDR3. After removal of 5 bases from V and 3 bases from J, the junction contained 2 bases not matched to a gene. From germline, CDR1 is SEHNR and CDR2 FQNEAQ (reference sequence). The CDR3 protein is CASSVGQDYGYTF. The CDR3 region has the DNA TGTGCCAGCAGCGTGGGACAGGACTATGGCTACACCTTC.

In its sample, this clonotype was seen a few times. Germline is not matched at one junction end, which may reflect a read error. The chain employs TRBV28 and TRBJ1-2, with 7 bases that match TRBD1. This CDR3 comprises 13 residues. CDR1 and CDR2 (germline): MDHEN, SYDVKM. The DNA of the CDR3 is TGTGCCACCCTCGACAGGGAGAACCTCCGACGACCCTTC. It encodes CATLDRENLRRPF.

This clonotype turned up a few times. The V call is TRBV5-1, the J call TRBJ1-5, with D hard to call. The germline V gene encodes CDR1 SGHRS and CDR2 YFSETQ. V dropped 0 bases and J dropped 4 bases, with 8 bases sitting between them. The CDR3 is made up of 14 amino acids. CDR3 in amino acids: CASSLGTTNQPQHF. The DNA of the CDR3 is TGCGCCAGCAGCTTGGGTACAACAAATCAGCCCCAGCATTTT.

The chain joins TRBV29-1 to TRBJ2-3; 13 bases agree with TRBD2. With 7 bases clipped from V and 4 bases from J, the junction kept 8 bases outside the gene matches. CDR1 SQVTM and CDR2 ANQGSEA come from the germline V gene. The CDR3 runs 15 residues. The CDR3 protein is CSALALAGGPDTQYF. The CDR3 nucleotides read TGCAGCGCCTTAGCACTAGCGGGAGGGCCAGATACGCAGTATTTT.

This clonotype was seen only a few times. The chain links TRBV12-3 or TRBV12-4 to TRBJ2-7; 7 nucleotides agree with TRBD1. The CDR3 is 12 amino acids. V lost 5 bases and J lost 4; bases outside the gene matches: 2. The CDR3 nucleotides are TGTGCCAGCAGTAAACAGGGGTACGAGCAGTACTTC. It codes for CASSKQGYEQYF.

The rearrangement uses TRBV20-1 and TRBJ1-5; D gene unclear. CDR1 is DFQATT and CDR2 is SNEGSKA in the germline V gene (reference sequence). Trimming took 0 bases from V and 2 from J, leaving 14 bases between them. This CDR3 has 16 residues. The CDR3 loop is CSARDGRAPGNQPQHF. In DNA, the CDR3 is TGCAGTGCTAGAGATGGGAGAGCCCCGGGCAATCAGCCCCAGCATTTT.